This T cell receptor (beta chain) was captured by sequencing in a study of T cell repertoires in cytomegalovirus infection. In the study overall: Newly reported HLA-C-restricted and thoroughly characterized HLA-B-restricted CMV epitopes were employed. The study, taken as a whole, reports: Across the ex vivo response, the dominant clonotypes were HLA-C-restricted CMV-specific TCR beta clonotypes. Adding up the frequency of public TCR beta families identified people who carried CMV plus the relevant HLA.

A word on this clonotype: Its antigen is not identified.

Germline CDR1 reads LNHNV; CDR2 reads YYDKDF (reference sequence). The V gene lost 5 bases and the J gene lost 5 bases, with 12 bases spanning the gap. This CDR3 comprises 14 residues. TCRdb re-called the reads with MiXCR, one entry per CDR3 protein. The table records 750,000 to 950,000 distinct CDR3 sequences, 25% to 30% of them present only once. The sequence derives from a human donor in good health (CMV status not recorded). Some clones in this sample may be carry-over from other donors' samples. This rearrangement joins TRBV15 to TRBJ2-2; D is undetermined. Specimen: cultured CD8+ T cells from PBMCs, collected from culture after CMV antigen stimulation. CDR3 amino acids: CATSFLAGTGELFF. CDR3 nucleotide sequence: TGTGCCACCAGCTTTCTTGCTGGAACCGGGGAGCTGTTTTTT.